Detailed here is one T cell receptor beta chain. V lost 0 bases, J lost 9 bases, and 18 bases lay in between. Germline lookup yields CDR1 KGHSY and CDR2 FQNENV. The CDR3 is 17 residues long. In the authors' workflow: Nucleated cell number was recorded as an estimate derived from reference gene primer amplification. Clones were sequenced by immunoSEQ multiplex PCR, and TCRdb holds only the in-frame ones, with some missing. V and J calls and clone size are those listed in that table; D and trimming were worked out from the DNA. The sample yields more than 200,000 clones, about 88% seen once. The data derive from a study of blood T cell repertoires in COVID-19. For the study at large: PBMCs, B-cell-depleted T cells, or T cells were the source of the cDNA or gDNA that made up the material.

Seattle's enrolled individuals joined amid active infection and were then monitored longitudinally. The material sequenced was peripheral blood. This TCR was sampled from a woman aged 55 to 70 with COVID-19, enrolled during active disease. The V and J genes are TRBV16 and TRBJ1-6; a possible D gene is TRBD1 (6 bases). The CDR3 nucleotides are TGTGCCAGCAGCCAATCGGATCGGGGGGGCCGGCGTTCACCCCTCCACTTT. This gives the protein CASSQSDRGGRRSPLHF. The complete variable domain, with remaining parts taken from reference TRBV16 and TRBJ1-6, reads GEEVAQTPKHLVRGEGQKAKLYCAPIKGHSYVFWYQQVLKNEFKFLISFQNENVFDETGMPKERFSAKCLPNSPCSLEIQATKLEDSAVYFCASSQSDRGGRRSPLHFGNGTRLTVT.